Shown below are 20 T cell receptor beta chains from a single sample sequenced in a study of blood T cell repertoires in COVID-19. The method was immunoSEQ multiplex PCR; TCRdb's version includes in-frame clones alone and lacks a portion of them. The sample lists 150,000 or so clones, less than 85% occurring once. The sample was peripheral blood. These receptors were collected from a woman older than 75 with acute or convalescent COVID-19.

This chain links TRBV12-2 with TRBJ2-1; no check of the table's D call, TRBD2, against the DNA was made. TRBV12-2 constitutes a pseudogene. The length of the CDR3 is 16 residues. CDR3 DNA: TGTGCAAGTCGCTTTTGGCTTTACGGGAGTTTCAATGAGCAGTTCTTC. Its protein product is CASRFWLYGSFNEQFF.

A word on this clone: The same CDR3 arises from other DNA sequences in this sample as well. CDR3 sequence reads: CASSIVAGGTDTQYF. For the CDR3, the DNA is TGTGCCAGTAGTATAGTGGCTGGTGGCACAGATACGCAGTATTTT. This rearrangement joins TRBV19 to TRBJ2-3, with D unresolved. Trimming pared 1 base from V and 1 base from J, leaving 9 bases between. Per the germline V gene, CDR1 is LNHDA and CDR2 is SQIVND (reference sequence). The CDR3 length is 15 residues.

The chain combines TRBV24-1 with TRBJ2-3; 11 bases fit TRBD1. V was clipped by 3 bases and J by 1 base; unmatched bases: 8. Germline loops: CDR1 KGHDR, CDR2 SFDVKD. There are 18 residues in the CDR3. The CDR3 region has the DNA TGTGCCACCAGTGATGACGATCCGGGACAGGGGGGCACAGATACGCAGTATTTT. Amino acid sequence: CATSDDDPGQGGTDTQYF.

The CDR3 bases are TGTGCCAGCAGCTCGACCGGGATCAAAGTCGATGAGCAGTTCTTC. It encodes CASSSTGIKVDEQFF. The chain has TRBV5-4 and TRBJ2-1, with D perhaps TRBD2 (5 bases). V shed 3 bases and J shed 8 bases, with 18 bases lying between them. The CDR3 runs 15 residues. Per the germline V gene, CDR1 is SGHNT and CDR2 is YYREEE (reference sequence).

J is TRBJ2-1 and V is TRBV19; the match to TRBD2 covers 9 bases. Germline lookup yields CDR1 LNHDA and CDR2 SQIVND (reference sequence). J gave up 6 bases and V 5 bases, and 5 bases lay outside the gene matches. This CDR3 has 14 residues. The DNA of the CDR3 is TGTGCCAGTAGTCCCAGCGGGAGGACCAATGAGCAGTTCTTC. Amino acid sequence: CASSPSGRTNEQFF.

The genes are TRBV7-3 and TRBJ1-1; 11 positions agree with TRBD1. CDR3 length: 15 amino acids. V shed 5 bases and J 10 bases; nucleotides not matched to a gene: 12. Germline loops: CDR1 SGHTA, CDR2 FQGTGA. The CDR3 is CASSPWTGGARVAFF. The CDR3 DNA is TGTGCCAGCAGCCCCTGGACAGGGGGCGCGAGGGTAGCTTTCTTT.

The chain uses TRBV10-2 and TRBJ2-5; TRBD1 aligns across 7 bases. The CDR3 has 15 residues. The V and J ends lost 10 bases and 1 base, in that order; junction bases with no gene match: 12. Per germline, CDR1 WSHSY and CDR2 SAAADI. CDR3 sequence reads: CATFRPGQSQETQYF. CDR3 DNA: TGCGCCACCTTCCGCCCGGGACAGAGCCAAGAGACCCAGTACTTC.

This clone was seen only a few times. V usage is TRBV28 and J usage is TRBJ2-1; weak D call: TRBD2 (5 bases). CDR1 is MDHEN and CDR2 is SYDVKM in the germline V gene. The CDR3 is 15 amino acids. The ends were cut back, 4 bases at V and 4 bases at J, with 14 bases in the middle. The CDR3 spells CASSSSSDQYNEQFF. DNA of the CDR3: TGTGCCAGCAGTTCTAGTAGCGACCAGTACAATGAGCAGTTCTTC.

The chain links TRBV2 to TRBJ2-2; TRBD1 is a possible D gene (5 bases). This CDR3 has 15 amino acids. In germline, CDR1 is SNHLY, CDR2 FYNNEI. Trimming removed 5 bases from V and 5 bases from J, with 15 bases in between. DNA of the CDR3: TGTGCCAGCAGTCCCCGGGCAGGGATGACCGGGGAGCTGTTTTTT. The encoded protein is CASSPRAGMTGELFF.

The rearrangement links TRBV5-1 to TRBJ2-3; 10 nucleotides match TRBD2. The CDR3 loop spans 16 amino acids. CDR1 is SGHRS and CDR2 is YFSETQ in the germline V gene. V shed 4 bases and J 4 bases; nucleotides not matched to a gene: 9. CDR3 loop: CASSTAGTSVADTQYF. The CDR3, as DNA: TGCGCCAGCAGCACAGCCGGGACTAGCGTCGCAGATACGCAGTATTTT.

Worth noting for this clone: Within the sample, other DNA sequences also encode this same CDR3. The CDR3 spells CASSALYEQYF. CDR3 nucleotide sequence: TGTGCCAGCTCAGCGTTGTACGAGCAGTACTTC. The rearrangement links TRBV3-1 (or the pseudogene TRBV3-2) to TRBJ2-7; D is unclear. The CDR3 runs 11 residues. Germline CDR1 reads LGHDT; CDR2 reads YNNKEL (reference sequence). Trimming took off 8 bases at V and 4 bases at J, with 9 bases between the two ends.

There are a few counts of this clone. This chain uses TRBV19 with TRBJ1-1, with 12 bases matching TRBD1. The V and J ends lost 1 base and 10 bases, in that order; junction bases with no gene match: 7. The CDR3 loop spans 15 amino acids. Germline CDR1 and CDR2: LNHDA and SQIVND (reference sequence). CDR3 loop: CASSIAGQGARGAFF. As DNA, the CDR3 is TGTGCCAGTAGTATAGCGGGACAGGGGGCGCGAGGAGCTTTCTTT.

This clone has at least ten counts. This chain connects TRBV9 to TRBJ1-6, with D possibly matching TRBD1 (5 bases). The CDR3 runs 15 residues. In germline, CDR1 is SGDLS, CDR2 YYNGEE. Trimming removed 0 bases from V and 4 bases from J, with 8 bases in between. The CDR3 reads CASSVGQSYNSPLHF. The CDR3 DNA is TGTGCCAGCAGCGTAGGACAGTCATATAATTCACCCCTCCACTTT.

This clone was counted at least ten times. The rearrangement uses TRBV4-1 and TRBJ2-7; D not certain. V lost 1 base and J 5 bases, leaving 9 bases between the germline ends. Germline CDR1 is MGHRA and CDR2 is YSYEKL. This CDR3 has 13 residues. The DNA for the CDR3 is TGCGCCAGCAGCCAAGTGATCAGTAACGAGCAGTACTTC. This gives the protein CASSQVISNEQYF.

The gene calls are TRBV2 and TRBJ2-7, with 11 nucleotides matching TRBD2. The CDR3 covers 14 residues. J gave up 4 bases and V 11 bases, and 10 bases lay outside the gene matches. CDR1 and CDR2 (germline): SNHLY, FYNNEI. The CDR3 sequence: CAGGSSGRAYEQYF. In DNA form, the CDR3 reads TGTGCCGGGGGGAGTAGCGGGAGGGCTTACGAGCAGTACTTC.

This chain joins TRBV7-9 and TRBJ1-1, with 7 bases fitting TRBD1. The V gene's germline CDR1 is SEHNR and CDR2 FQNEAQ (reference sequence). This CDR3 is 15 amino acids long. Trimming removed 1 base from V and 2 bases from J; junction bases left unmatched: 4. The DNA of the CDR3 is TGTGCCAGCAGCTTAGGGCAGGGGGTAAACACTGAAGCTTTCTTT. This gives the protein CASSLGQGVNTEAFF.

The V gene is TRBV10-1, the J gene TRBJ1-1; 9 positions agree with TRBD1. Trimming at V came to 8 bases and at J to 3 bases, leaving 19 bases not matched to a gene. CDR3 length equals 18 residues. Per the germline V gene, CDR1 is WNHNN and CDR2 is SYGVQD (reference sequence). This CDR3 is CASRKIGQGIGRDTEAFF. The CDR3 DNA reads TGCGCCAGCCGTAAAATCGGACAGGGGATAGGGAGGGACACTGAAGCTTTCTTT.

The chain uses TRBV27 and TRBJ2-4; a possible D gene is TRBD2 (7 bases). The germline V and J ends were trimmed by 9 bases and 9 bases, with 21 bases remaining between them. The CDR3 has 14 residues. Germline V CDR1 and CDR2: MNHEY, SMNVEV (reference sequence). The CDR3 sequence: CASRRLAEGGIQYF. The CDR3 DNA reads as TGTGCCAGTCGCCGCCTAGCGGAGGGGGGCATTCAGTACTTC.

The chain carries TRBV5-6 and TRBJ1-6; 7 nucleotides line up with TRBD1. The J segment lost 10 bases and the V segment lost 4 bases, leaving 11 bases of the junction unmatched. The germline gives CDR1 SGHDT, CDR2 YYEEEE. The CDR3 totals 15 residues. CDR3 residues: CASSPRDRSYSPLHF. DNA for the CDR3: TGTGCCAGCAGCCCCAGGGACAGAAGTTACTCACCCCTCCACTTT.

J is TRBJ2-1 and V is TRBV27; TRBD1 matches at 7 bases. The CDR3 has 14 residues. CDR1 is MNHEY and CDR2 is SMNVEV in the germline V gene (reference sequence). Unmatched junction bases numbered 8, after V lost 3 bases and J lost 9 bases. The chain's CDR3 is CASSLRGQGGEQFF. CDR3 nucleotide sequence: TGTGCCAGCAGTTTGAGGGGGCAAGGAGGTGAGCAGTTCTTC.